One and the same sample provided the 18 T cell receptor beta chains below, sequenced in a study of CD8 T cells in Susac syndrome. After extraction with the RNeasy kit, roughly 0.45 to 1 ug of the RNA was reverse transcribed using random hexamers. TCRdb called the immunoSEQ multiplex PCR reads again in MiXCR, with one record for every CDR3 protein. Of some 110,000 distinct CDR3 sequences listed, more than 80% are singletons. What was sequenced was CD8+ T cells from PBMCs. The receptor source for this set is a human donor with multiple sclerosis.

CDR3 region: CASSDRTGTSGLYEQYV. In DNA form, the CDR3 reads TGTGCCAGCAGCGACCGTACCGGGACTAGCGGCCTCTACGAGCAGTACGTC. The J gene is TRBJ2-7, the V gene TRBV11-1, with 11 nucleotides matching TRBD2. V lost 5 bases and J lost 3; bases outside the gene matches: 12. Germline V lookup: CDR1 SGHAT, CDR2 FQDESV (reference sequence). CDR3 size: 17 residues.

This clonotype has a handful of counts. The J gene is TRBJ1-2, the V gene TRBV9; D might be TRBD1 (5 bases). The germline gives CDR1 SGDLS, CDR2 YYNGEE. Trimming removed 2 bases at V and 8 bases at J, with 16 bases between. The CDR3 loop spans 14 amino acids. CDR3 residues: CASSVEGRGEGYTF. CDR3 bases: TGTGCCAGCAGCGTTGAGGGTCGGGGCGAAGGCTACACCTTC.

The chain links TRBV2 to TRBJ1-1; D remains ambiguous. CDR3 length: 14 amino acids. Germline V gene data show CDR1 as SNHLY and CDR2 as FYNNEI. Trimming took 0 bases from V and 1 from J, leaving 6 bases between them. The chain's CDR3 is CASSEAGTNTEAFF. DNA of the CDR3: TGTGCCAGCAGTGAAGCGGGCACGAACACTGAAGCTTTCTTT.

The chain employs TRBV19 and TRBJ2-7; TRBD1 might be the D (6 bases). Between the trimmed V and J ends, which lost 3 bases and 5 bases, there was a span of 14 bases. Germline loops: CDR1 LNHDA, CDR2 SQIVND (reference sequence). This CDR3 contains 14 residues. The DNA for the CDR3 is TGTGCCAGTAGTATGGGTCAGGGGATCGACGAGCAGTACTTC. Its translation is CASSMGQGIDEQYF.

This clonotype has a single count. This chain links TRBV2 with TRBJ2-7; D ambiguous. Per the germline V gene, CDR1 is SNHLY and CDR2 is FYNNEI. The CDR3 contains 12 residues. V gave up 7 bases and J gave up 0 bases, with 7 bases separating them. The CDR3 DNA reads TGTGCCAGCACAGGAAACTCCTACGAGCAGTACTTC. Amino acids: CASTGNSYEQYF.

The J gene is TRBJ2-7, the V gene TRBV19, with a tentative D call TRBD1 (5 bases). The germline CDR1 and CDR2 sequences are LNHDA and SQIVND (reference sequence). V was cut by 5 bases and J by 7 bases, with 18 bases left in between. The length of the CDR3 is 14 residues. CDR3 in amino acids: CASSPRSGHGEQYF. CDR3 coding DNA: TGTGCCAGTAGTCCGAGATCAGGGCATGGTGAGCAGTACTTC. Together with reference TRBV19 and TRBJ2-7, the CDR3 gives the full variable domain: DGGITQSPKYLFRKEGQNVTLSCEQNLNHDAMYWYRQDPGQGLRLIYYSQIVNDFQKGDIAEGYSVSREKKESFPLTVTSAQKNPTAFYLCASSPRSGHGEQYFGPGTRLTVT.

This chain uses TRBV6-1 with TRBJ2-4; 7 bases are a match to TRBD2. CDR1 MNHNS and CDR2 SASEGT come from the germline V gene. There are 15 residues in the CDR3. After removal of 8 bases from V and 4 bases from J, the junction contained 11 bases not matched to a gene. In DNA form, the CDR3 reads TGTGCCAGCCAGCGGGAACGGGGGACTAAAAACATTCAGTACTTC. Its protein is CASQRERGTKNIQYF.

The chain joins TRBV29-1 to TRBJ1-2; D is ambiguous. The CDR3 consists of 11 residues. V was cut by 3 bases and J by 8 bases, with 10 bases left in between. CDR1 and CDR2 (germline): SQVTM, ANQGSEA. CDR3 sequence reads: CSVDQARGYTF. In DNA, the CDR3 is TGCAGCGTTGACCAGGCTCGCGGCTACACCTTC.

V usage is TRBV12-3 or TRBV12-4 and J usage is TRBJ1-1, with D perhaps matching TRBD1 (5 bases). The CDR3 loop spans 15 amino acids. Trimming removed 7 bases from V and 4 bases from J, with 19 bases in between. The CDR3 is CASTPWGTPGTEAFF. The CDR3 region has the DNA TGTGCCAGCACTCCCTGGGGGACCCCCGGCACTGAAGCTTTCTTT.

This clonotype was observed once. The chain is built from TRBV20-1 and TRBJ2-1, with D perhaps matching TRBD1 or TRBD2 (5 bases each). The germline V gene has CDR1 DFQATT and CDR2 SNEGSKA (reference sequence). V lost 3 bases and J 2 bases, leaving 14 bases between the germline ends. The CDR3 has 15 amino acids. CDR3 sequence: CSARPPGQPYNEQFF. The CDR3 DNA follows: TGCAGTGCTAGGCCCCCGGGGCAACCCTACAATGAGCAGTTCTTC.

This chain links TRBV3-1 with TRBJ1-5, with TRBD1 identical over 7 bases. Looked up from germline, CDR1 is LGHDT and CDR2 is YNNKEL (reference sequence). The CDR3 is made up of 15 amino acids. Trimming at V came to 5 bases and at J to 0 bases, leaving 4 bases not matched to a gene. CDR3: CASSSGTVSNQPQHF. CDR3 DNA sequence: TGTGCCAGCAGCTCGGGGACAGTTAGCAATCAGCCCCAGCATTTT.

The rearrangement links TRBV20-1 to TRBJ1-1; no definite D call. The CDR3 spans 13 residues. V lost 2 bases to trimming and J lost 3 bases, with 10 bases between them. Germline CDR1 DFQATT, CDR2 SNEGSKA (reference sequence). The DNA of the CDR3 is TGCAGTGCTAGACAGCCACTCGACACTGAAGCTTTCTTT. Translation: CSARQPLDTEAFF.

The chain is built from TRBV7-9 and TRBJ1-1, with D perhaps TRBD1 (5 bases). This CDR3 has 14 residues. CDR1 is SEHNR and CDR2 is FQNEAQ in the germline V gene (reference sequence). The V end was cut by 5 bases, the J end by 3 bases, with 13 bases between. CDR3 protein: CASSPRTPDTEAFF. CDR3 in DNA: TGTGCCAGCAGCCCTAGGACACCTGACACTGAAGCTTTCTTT.

The V call is TRBV9, the J call TRBJ1-3, with a tentative D call TRBD1 (5 bases). The V gene's germline CDR1 is SGDLS and CDR2 YYNGEE. The V end lost 0 bases, the J end lost 2 bases, and 6 bases lay between the germline ends. The CDR3 contains 14 residues. DNA for the CDR3: TGTGCCAGCAGCGTAGGGGGGGCTGGAAACACCATATATTTT. Residues: CASSVGGAGNTIYF.

The chain carries TRBV28 and TRBJ2-1; D may be TRBD1 (6 bases). The CDR3 is 14 residues long. Germline assignment: CDR1 MDHEN and CDR2 SYDVKM. With 5 bases removed from V and 5 bases from J, the gap between germline ends came to 13 bases. CDR3 coding DNA: TGTGCCAGCAGTGCGACAGGTAGCCACAATGAGCAGTTCTTC. Residues: CASSATGSHNEQFF.

This chain connects TRBV19 to TRBJ1-5, with 9 bases lining up with TRBD1. Losses at the gene ends were 4 bases for V and 2 bases for J; bases not matched to a gene: 9. This CDR3 has 17 amino acids. From germline, CDR1 is LNHDA and CDR2 SQIVND (reference sequence). The CDR3 DNA follows: TGTGCCAGTAGTACCATAACAGGGGGCGCGGGCAATCAGCCCCAGCATTTT. Amino acid sequence: CASSTITGGAGNQPQHF.

The J gene is TRBJ2-7, the V gene TRBV27, with a tentative D call TRBD1 (6 bases). The CDR3 sequence is 15 residues long. Deletions cut 1 base from V and 4 bases from J, with 14 bases between. Per the germline V gene, CDR1 is MNHEY and CDR2 is SMNVEV (reference sequence). As DNA, the CDR3 is TGTGCCAGCAGTTTATTCACCCGGCAGGGGTACGAGCAGTACTTC. Translating gives CASSLFTRQGYEQYF.

This chain links TRBV24-1 with TRBJ1-2, with TRBD1 as a possible D gene (5 bases). CDR3 size: 12 residues. With 7 bases removed from V and 2 bases from J, the gap between germline ends came to 7 bases. Germline V CDR1 and CDR2: KGHDR, SFDVKD. CDR3 sequence: CATSSGNYGYTF. The DNA of the CDR3 is TGTGCCACCAGCTCAGGGAACTATGGCTACACCTTC.